Detailed here is one TCR beta chain. The antigen is not known. The assay was immunoSEQ multiplex PCR, and TCRdb's table has in-frame clones only and misses some. The sample lists more than 95,000 clones, roughly 88% occurring once. Germline-derived CDR1 and CDR2 are SGHVS and FQNEAQ. V was cut by 3 bases and J by 4 bases, with 9 bases left in between. This CDR3 has 14 amino acids. These data belong to a study of T cell responses to AZD1222 COVID-19 vaccine. The study's findings and limits: Across the whole spike, CD4 TCRs peaked at regions 160-218 and 743-854.

Sequenced here: peripheral blood, sampled on day 0 of MenACWY control vaccination. This receptor was obtained from an adult in good health. The rearrangement joins TRBV7-8 to TRBJ2-2, with D perhaps matching TRBD1 (6 bases). CDR3 residues: CASSLDRRTGELFF. In nucleotides, the CDR3 is TGTGCCAGCAGCTTGGACAGACGCACCGGGGAGCTGTTTTTT.